Sequencing of this T cell receptor beta chain was carried out in a study of control samples from healthy donors and cancer patients. The CDR3 is made up of 15 amino acids. V lost 4 bases and J 8 bases, leaving 20 bases between the germline ends. Germline V gene data show CDR1 as MDHEN and CDR2 as SYDVKM. Profiling relied on immunoSEQ multiplex PCR, and the TCRdb table lists in-frame clones only, not all of them. The sample has 100,000 to 150,000 clones, just under 90% seen once. This clone is large by share. The sequence was obtained from a man aged 30 to 45 in good health. Sequencing was performed on blood. This rearrangement joins TRBV28 to TRBJ1-2, with D unresolved. Here the CDR3 DNA reads TGTGCCAGCAGTTCGCACGCCGACGGGTCCGGGGGCTACACCTTC. It translates to CASSSHADGSGGYTF.